The 25 T cell receptor beta chains below were found in one sample sequenced in a study of shared clonotypes between healthy human individuals. Some clones are missing from TCRdb's copy, which holds only in-frame ones; the method was immunoSEQ multiplex PCR. The repertoire holds about 1.1 million clones, with approximately 75% as singletons. Sequencing used memory CD4+ T cells from PBMCs. Subset reported: CD45RA-negative fraction. The origin of the receptors is a man between 18 and 29 years old in good health. Some clones in this sample may be carry-over from other donors' samples.

This clone was observed a few times. The chain has TRBV7-2 and TRBJ1-2; the match to TRBD1 covers 8 bases. Germline V gene sequence: CDR1 SGHTA, CDR2 FQGNSA. With 4 bases clipped from V and 6 bases from J, the junction kept 10 bases outside the gene matches. This CDR3 is 15 amino acids long. As DNA, the CDR3 is TGTGCCAGCAGCTCCTACCGGACAGGGCGGAATGGCTACACCTTC. This gives the protein CASSSYRTGRNGYTF.

The V gene is TRBV6-6, the J gene TRBJ2-7; a weak D match, TRBD2 (6 bases). The CDR3 consists of 15 residues. V was trimmed by 5 bases and J by 4 bases, leaving 18 bases between them. The V gene's germline CDR1 is MNHNY and CDR2 SVGAGI (reference sequence). Here the CDR3 reads CASSLGGLGPYEQYF. For the CDR3, the DNA is TGTGCCAGCAGTCTTGGGGGGTTGGGCCCGTACGAGCAGTACTTC.

The chain employs TRBV19 and TRBJ2-3, with D perhaps matching TRBD2 (6 bases). This CDR3 contains 14 residues. Germline V gives CDR1 LNHDA, CDR2 SQIVND (reference sequence). The V end lost 4 bases, the J end lost 8 bases, and 16 bases lay between the germline ends. Here the CDR3 DNA reads TGTGCCAGTAGTAACCTGCTGCGGGGCAGTACGCAGTATTTT. It encodes CASSNLLRGSTQYF.

This sequence joins TRBV5-1 and TRBJ2-7; D is perhaps TRBD1 (8 bases). Trimming cost V 4 bases and J 6 bases, with 17 bases left between them. Germline lookup yields CDR1 SGHRS and CDR2 YFSETQ. The CDR3 length is 14 residues. CDR3 nucleotide sequence: TGCGCCAGCAGCAGTACAGGGGGGGTCTTCGAGCAGTACTTC. Protein product: CASSSTGGVFEQYF.

With respect to this clone: This specimen includes other DNA sequences encoding the same CDR3. The chain has TRBV9 and TRBJ1-2, with a possible D match to TRBD1 (6 bases). This CDR3 region has 13 residues. Germline CDR1 is SGDLS and CDR2 is YYNGEE. The ends were cut back, 2 bases at V and 2 bases at J, with 7 bases in the middle. DNA for the CDR3: TGTGCCAGCAGCGTGGACAGAAACTATGGCTACACCTTC. Protein sequence: CASSVDRNYGYTF.

V usage is TRBV30 and J usage is TRBJ2-3, with a possible D match to TRBD1 (5 bases). The CDR3 extends over 14 amino acids. V was clipped by 4 bases and J by 2 bases, with 13 bases between them. Germline V gives CDR1 GTSNPN, CDR2 SVGIG (reference sequence). The CDR3 reads CAWTQGRATDTQYF. The DNA of the CDR3 is TGTGCCTGGACCCAGGGCAGAGCCACAGATACGCAGTATTTT.

The chain recombines TRBV20-1 with TRBJ2-5; D is unclear. Per the germline V gene, CDR1 is DFQATT and CDR2 is SNEGSKA (reference sequence). V lost 7 bases and J 0 bases, leaving 6 bases between the germline ends. This CDR3 has 11 amino acids. The CDR3, as DNA: TGCAGTGGATGGAACCAAGAGACCCAGTACTTC. Encoded protein: CSGWNQETQYF.

The chain joins TRBV7-3 to TRBJ2-7; TRBD1 is a possible D gene (5 bases). CDR3 length: 14 residues. Germline CDR1 is SGHTA and CDR2 is FQGTGA. V lost 5 bases and J lost 6, with 17 bases in between. DNA of the CDR3: TGTGCCAGCAGCCTTTCGATAGGTCAGGGCGAGCAGTACTTC. Its translation: CASSLSIGQGEQYF. The variable domain in full, with the rest retrieved from reference TRBV7-3 and TRBJ2-7, is GAGVSQTPSNKVTEKGKYVELRCDPISGHTALYWYRQSLGQGPEFLIYFQGTGAADDSGLPNDRFFAVRPEGSVSTLKIQRTERGDSAVYLCASSLSIGQGEQYFGPGTRLTVT.

The chain couples TRBV6-5 to TRBJ1-2; tentatively, D is TRBD1 (6 bases). Germline CDR1 reads MNHEY; CDR2 reads SVGAGI. The germline V and J ends were trimmed by 6 bases and 3 bases, with 11 bases remaining between them. CDR3 length: 13 residues. The CDR3 loop is CASRSQGYYGYTF. CDR3 DNA sequence: TGTGCCAGCAGGTCTCAGGGGTACTATGGCTACACCTTC.

CDR3 loop: CASNTDTKLFF. Here the CDR3 DNA reads TGTGCCAGCAATACGGACACAAAACTGTTTTTT. The genes are TRBV28 and TRBJ1-4, with D maybe TRBD1 (5 bases). The CDR3 has 11 residues. V lost 7 bases and J 10 bases, leaving 10 bases between the germline ends. Looked up from germline, CDR1 is MDHEN and CDR2 is SYDVKM.

The rearrangement links TRBV9 to TRBJ2-4; 9 nucleotides match TRBD2. CDR3 length: 17 amino acids. Germline V gene data show CDR1 as SGDLS and CDR2 as YYNGEE. The ends lost 2 bases at V and 1 base at J; junction bases unmatched: 7. The CDR3 DNA follows: TGTGCCAGCAGCGTGGGAGCGGGAGGAGGGGCCAAAAACATTCAGTACTTC. The encoded protein is CASSVGAGGGAKNIQYF.

This chain connects TRBV6-5 to TRBJ1-1; TRBD1 aligns across 7 bases. The CDR3 is 13 amino acids. V shed 2 bases, J shed 8 bases, and the junction held 5 bases outside the gene matches. The germline V gene has CDR1 MNHEY and CDR2 SVGAGI. The CDR3 DNA is TGTGCCAGCAGTTACCGCGACAGGGCGGAAGCTTTCTTT. This sequence encodes CASSYRDRAEAFF.

This clone was seen only once. V is TRBV5-5 and J is TRBJ1-1; D gene uncertain. The germline V and J ends were trimmed by 3 bases and 1 base, with 10 bases remaining between them. This CDR3 comprises 14 residues. Germline CDR1 SGHKS, CDR2 YYEKEE (reference sequence). The CDR3 protein is CASSSLRRNTEAFF. The CDR3, as DNA: TGTGCCAGCAGCTCTTTAAGGAGGAACACTGAAGCTTTCTTT. Full variable domain (rest looked up from reference TRBV5-5 and TRBJ1-1): DAGVTQSPTHLIKTRGQQVTLRCSPISGHKSVSWYQQVLGQGPQFIFQYYEKEERGRGNFPDRFSARQFPNYSSELNVNALLLGDSALYLCASSSLRRNTEAFFGQGTRLTVV.

The rearrangement uses TRBV2 and TRBJ2-3; 9 bases map to TRBD1. Germline V gene data show CDR1 as SNHLY and CDR2 as FYNNEI. This CDR3 is built from 15 residues. V lost 6 bases to trimming and J lost 1 base; unmatched junction nucleotides: 5. In nucleotides, the CDR3 is TGTGCCAGCAGGGGACAGGGACGGCGCACAGATACGCAGTATTTT. Amino acid sequence: CASRGQGRRTDTQYF.

The chain employs TRBV7-6 and TRBJ1-4; 11 bases fit TRBD1. Germline CDR1 is SGHVS and CDR2 is FNYEAQ. The CDR3 is 15 amino acids. J was trimmed by 8 bases and V by 5 bases; bases with no gene match: 7. In DNA form, the CDR3 reads TGTGCCAGCAGCCCGTGGACAGGGGGCCAAGAAAAACTGTTTTTT. Its protein is CASSPWTGGQEKLFF.

The chain uses TRBV5-6 and TRBJ2-7; 10 nucleotides agree with TRBD1. Trimming at V came to 6 bases and at J to 0 bases, leaving 12 bases not matched to a gene. Germline values: CDR1 SGHDT, CDR2 YYEEEE. This CDR3 is 17 amino acids long. The CDR3 nucleotides are TGTGCCAGCAAGGAGACAGGGGGCTCAAAAAGCTCCTACGAGCAGTACTTC. Protein: CASKETGGSKSSYEQYF.

This chain joins TRBV2 and TRBJ2-7, with TRBD1 identical over 7 bases. This CDR3 is built from 14 residues. Germline V gives CDR1 SNHLY, CDR2 FYNNEI. With V trimmed by 11 bases and J by 4 bases, 14 bases remained unmatched. CDR3 region: CAGRDSTLRYEQYF. CDR3 in DNA: TGTGCCGGACGGGACAGTACTCTCAGGTACGAGCAGTACTTC.

V usage is TRBV7-2 and J usage is TRBJ2-7, with TRBD2 matching over 12 bases. This CDR3 has 16 amino acids. Germline CDR1 is SGHTA and CDR2 is FQGNSA. Trimming removed 1 base from V and 8 bases from J; junction bases left unmatched: 9. The CDR3 sequence: CASSLVIRLAGEKQYF. Written as DNA, the CDR3 is TGTGCCAGCAGCTTAGTGATAAGACTAGCGGGAGAGAAGCAGTACTTC. The variable domain in full, with the rest retrieved from reference TRBV7-2 and TRBJ2-7, is GAGVSQSPSNKVTEKGKDVELRCDPISGHTALYWYRQSLGQGLEFLIYFQGNSAPDKSGLPSDRFSAERTGGSVSTLTIQRTQQEDSAVYLCASSLVIRLAGEKQYFGPGTRLTVT.

The chain recombines TRBV29-1 with TRBJ2-7, with D possibly TRBD2 on 6 matching bases. The germline gives CDR1 SQVTM, CDR2 ANQGSEA. The length of the CDR3 is 13 residues. This CDR3 reads CSARGSSGGEQYF. CDR3 nucleotides: TGCAGTGCCCGGGGGTCCTCCGGAGGCGAGCAGTACTTC.

This clone was detected only once. This chain uses TRBV7-8 with TRBJ1-5; the D gene is possibly TRBD1 (5 bases). Trimming removed 5 bases at V and 5 bases at J, with 16 bases between. The CDR3 totals 15 residues. Germline CDR1 SGHVS, CDR2 FQNEAQ. Here the CDR3 reads CASSPTAQAYQPQHF. The CDR3 DNA is TGTGCCAGCAGCCCCACCGCACAGGCATATCAGCCCCAGCATTTT.

The V call is TRBV7-9, the J call TRBJ1-3; 8 bases agree with TRBD1. The CDR3 is made up of 14 amino acids. Germline lookup yields CDR1 SEHNR and CDR2 FQNEAQ (reference sequence). Trimming at V came to 3 bases and at J to 7 bases, leaving 5 bases not matched to a gene. In DNA, the CDR3 is TGTGCCAGCAGCTTGATTACAGGGGGGAACACCATATATTTT. It codes for CASSLITGGNTIYF.

V usage is TRBV28 and J usage is TRBJ1-5; 7 bases fit TRBD1. J gave up 6 bases and V 11 bases, and 7 bases lay outside the gene matches. Germline V lookup: CDR1 MDHEN, CDR2 SYDVKM. The CDR3 spans 12 residues. CDR3 sequence: CAARGGGQPQHF. DNA for the CDR3: TGTGCCGCCAGGGGGGGAGGTCAGCCCCAGCATTTT.

The chain combines TRBV18 with TRBJ1-1, with 8 bases aligning to TRBD1. The V gene's germline CDR1 is KGHSH and CDR2 LQKENI. The CDR3 consists of 14 residues. V shed 4 bases and J 4 bases; nucleotides not matched to a gene: 5. The CDR3 sequence: CASSLADRATEAFF. The CDR3 coding sequence is TGTGCCAGCTCACTCGCGGACAGGGCCACTGAAGCTTTCTTT.

The rearrangement joins TRBV19 to TRBJ2-7, with 11 bases aligning to TRBD1. The ends lost 5 bases at V and 6 bases at J; junction bases unmatched: 6. CDR3 size: 14 residues. Germline CDR1 reads LNHDA; CDR2 reads SQIVND (reference sequence). In DNA form, the CDR3 reads TGTGCCAGTAGTTCCGGACAGGGGGCGTCCGAGCAGTACTTC. Amino acids: CASSSGQGASEQYF. Supplemented by reference TRBV19 and TRBJ2-7, the full variable domain reads DGGITQSPKYLFRKEGQNVTLSCEQNLNHDAMYWYRQDPGQGLRLIYYSQIVNDFQKGDIAEGYSVSREKKESFPLTVTSAQKNPTAFYLCASSSGQGASEQYFGPGTRLTVT.

The rearrangement uses TRBV7-9 and TRBJ1-2; 9 bases are a match to TRBD1. V gave up 5 bases and J gave up 8 bases; unmatched junction bases: 15. CDR1 and CDR2 (germline): SEHNR, FQNEAQ (reference sequence). This CDR3 region has 16 residues. CDR3 DNA sequence: TGTGCCAGCAGCGGAGAATTAAACAGGGGGCTAGGAGGCTACACCTTC. Translating gives CASSGELNRGLGGYTF. Combining the CDR3 with reference TRBV7-9 and TRBJ1-2 gives the whole variable domain DTGVSQNPRHKITKRGQNVTFRCDPISEHNRLYWYRQTLGQGPEFLTYFQNEAQLEKSRLLSDRFSAERPKGSFSTLEIQRTEQGDSAMYLCASSGELNRGLGGYTFGSGTRLTVV.